The TCR beta chain described here comes from a study of CD8+CD57+ T cells in acquired aplastic anemia. Across the study: Quantities of DNA derived from sorted CD4+ and CD8+ cells averaged around 3 ug. The study's findings and limits: Patients and controls had in common twenty-nine CD8+ CDR3 sequences.

Trimming at V came to 3 bases and at J to 3 bases, leaving 4 bases not matched to a gene. The CDR3 is made up of 13 amino acids. The V gene's germline CDR1 is DFQATT and CDR2 SNEGSKA (reference sequence). Profiling of TCR beta VDJ combinations and CDR3 sequences used genomic DNA as template. TCRdb called the reads again in MiXCR, with one record for every CDR3 protein. This table holds about 270,000 distinct CDR3 sequences, 82% found once. CD8+CD57+ cell expansion had been shown by flow cytometry in patients chosen for sequencing. When blood sampling took place, the patients had received no therapy. As for this clonotype: Antigen: not known.

The source of this sequence is a human donor with aplastic anemia. Sequenced sample: sorted CD4+, CD8+, or CD8+CD57+ T cells (not recorded which) from PBMCs. The chain employs TRBV20-1 and TRBJ2-7, with 8 bases lining up with TRBD1. CDR3 sequence: CSARGDRNYEQYF. CDR3 nucleotide sequence: TGCAGTGCTAGGGGGGACAGGAACTACGAGCAGTACTTC.